The 23 T cell receptor beta chains below all came from one sample that was sequenced in a study of T-cell memory formation after mild COVID-19. One entry per CDR3 protein, called by TCRdb with MiXCR from the 5' RACE reads. The table lists some 150,000 distinct CDR3 sequences, roughly 19% of them singletons. Material for sequencing was PBMCs or a T cell subset sorted from them (not recorded which). These receptor sequences come from an adult woman who had mild COVID-19 (a few samples of this study predate the infection). Cell type and time point are not known.

The V and J genes are TRBV18 and TRBJ1-1; D is undetermined. CDR1 is KGHSH, CDR2 LQKENI, per germline. The length of the CDR3 is 14 residues. V lost 4 bases to trimming and J lost 1 base, with 10 bases between them. CDR3 amino acids: CASSQQEANTEAFF. CDR3 bases: TGTGCCAGCTCACAGCAGGAGGCGAACACTGAAGCTTTCTTT.

This clonotype turned up a few times. This chain joins TRBV5-1 and TRBJ2-3; D gene uncertain. Germline assignment: CDR1 SGHRS and CDR2 YFSETQ. The V and J ends lost 0 bases and 6 bases respectively, with 14 bases between them. The CDR3 extends over 15 amino acids. Written as DNA, the CDR3 is TGCGCCAGCAGCTTGGCGGGTAAAGGGATGGATACGCAGTATTTT. Amino acids: CASSLAGKGMDTQYF.

V gene TRBV20-1 combines with J gene TRBJ1-2; no clear D gene. From germline, CDR1 is DFQATT and CDR2 SNEGSKA (reference sequence). This CDR3 has 13 residues. Trimming stripped 1 base from V and 6 bases from J, with 12 bases between. The CDR3 DNA follows: TGCAGTGCTAGAGTTTGGCAGCCGGATGGCTACACCTTC. It specifies CSARVWQPDGYTF.

This chain connects TRBV13 to TRBJ2-7; possibly TRBD1 for D (6 bases). V lost 4 bases and J lost 3, with 22 bases in between. This CDR3 is 17 amino acids long. Looked up from germline, CDR1 is PRHDT and CDR2 is FYEKMQ (reference sequence). The CDR3 DNA sequence: TGTGCCAGCAGCTCCTGGGGGCGGGCAAGGGATATCTACGAGCAGTACTTC. Its protein product is CASSSWGRARDIYEQYF.

V and J are TRBV3-1 and TRBJ1-5; D is possibly TRBD1 (6 bases). Deletions cut 2 bases from V and 5 bases from J, with 7 bases between. This CDR3 spans 13 amino acids. Germline-derived CDR1 and CDR2 are LGHDT and YNNKEL (reference sequence). CDR3 amino acids: CASSQTGHQPQHF. The DNA of the CDR3 is TGTGCCAGCAGCCAAACAGGGCATCAGCCCCAGCATTTT.

As to this clonotype: Germline and junction disagree at one end, which may indicate a read error. The chain couples TRBV7-9 to TRBJ2-7, with D tentatively TRBD2 (6 bases). From germline, CDR1 is SEHNR and CDR2 FQNEAQ (reference sequence). The CDR3 runs 14 residues. The CDR3 loop is CASSSHGIAPTGDF. The CDR3 nucleotides read TGTGCCAGCAGCTCGCACGGGATAGCTCCTACGGGGGACTTC. Full variable domain (remainder filled in from reference TRBV7-9 and TRBJ2-7): DTGVSQNPRHKITKRGQNVTFRCDPISEHNRLYWYRQTLGQGPEFLTYFQNEAQLEKSRLLSDRFSAERPKGSFSTLEIQRTEQGDSAMYLCASSSHGIAPTGDFGPGTRLTVT.

The rearrangement uses TRBV12-3 or TRBV12-4 and TRBJ2-6, with D unclear. With 6 bases removed from V and 1 base from J, the gap between germline ends came to 10 bases. The CDR3 runs to 15 residues. CDR3 amino acids: CASSPESSGANVLTF. CDR3 bases: TGTGCCAGCAGCCCCGAGAGTTCTGGGGCCAACGTCCTGACTTTC.

This clonotype was counted a few times. The chain employs TRBV27 and TRBJ1-2; D is ambiguous. The CDR3 spans 14 residues. V was pared by 1 base and J by 2 bases, with 8 bases between. Germline CDR1 is MNHEY and CDR2 is SMNVEV (reference sequence). CDR3 DNA: TGTGCCAGCAGTTTATGGGCCAGCAACTATGGCTACACCTTC. It encodes CASSLWASNYGYTF.

The CDR3 reads CASSFTGSGQPQHF. The CDR3 coding sequence is TGTGCCAGCAGCTTTACAGGGTCGGGGCAGCCCCAGCATTTT. This chain links TRBV7-2 with TRBJ1-5, with TRBD1 as a possible D gene (6 bases). V lost 3 bases, J lost 7 bases, and 13 bases lay in between. The CDR3 runs to 14 residues. Germline V gives CDR1 SGHTA, CDR2 FQGNSA.

The V call is TRBV9, the J call TRBJ2-2, with unresolved D. This CDR3 is 12 amino acids long. Per the germline V gene, CDR1 is SGDLS and CDR2 is YYNGEE. The V and J ends lost 5 bases and 3 bases respectively, with 5 bases between them. The chain's CDR3 is CASSDHTGELFF. In DNA, the CDR3 is TGTGCCAGCAGTGACCACACCGGGGAGCTGTTTTTT. Using reference TRBV9 and TRBJ2-2 for the parts outside the CDR3, the full variable domain is DSGVTQTPKHLITATGQRVTLRCSPRSGDLSVYWYQQSLDQGLQFLIQYYNGEERAKGNILERFSAQQFPDLHSELNLSSLELGDSALYFCASSDHTGELFFGEGSRLTVL.

This clonotype has only a few counts. V is TRBV3-1 and J is TRBJ2-5; TRBD2 aligns across 11 bases. CDR3 length: 18 residues. The germline V gene has CDR1 LGHDT and CDR2 YNNKEL (reference sequence). The V gene end was trimmed by 4 bases and the J gene end by 2 bases; junction bases not matched to a gene: 12. CDR3 loop: CASSPGRLAGGQQETQYF. CDR3 nucleotide sequence: TGTGCCAGCAGCCCCGGGAGGCTAGCGGGGGGCCAACAAGAGACCCAGTACTTC.

The V gene is TRBV3-1, the J gene TRBJ2-3, with D unclear. CDR1 LGHDT and CDR2 YNNKEL come from the germline V gene (reference sequence). Trimming cost V 8 bases and J 6 bases, with 18 bases left between them. The CDR3 contains 14 residues. DNA of the CDR3: TGTGCCAGCGGCCTCAGCTTATTGCGGGATACGCAGTATTTT. Translation gives CASGLSLLRDTQYF.

A few counts support this clonotype. V is TRBV12-3 or TRBV12-4 and J is TRBJ1-2, with D perhaps TRBD1 (5 bases). CDR3 length equals 11 residues. Trimming took off 6 bases at V and 5 bases at J, with 7 bases between the two ends. The CDR3 sequence is CASSQGYGYTF. In DNA form, the CDR3 reads TGTGCCAGCAGCCAGGGATATGGCTACACCTTC.

This chain links TRBV12-3 or TRBV12-4 with TRBJ1-4; TRBD1 is a possible D gene (5 bases). V gave up 2 bases and J gave up 8 bases, with 12 bases separating them. The CDR3 has 14 amino acids. The chain's CDR3 is CASSLRQGPEKLFF. In DNA, the CDR3 is TGTGCCAGCAGTTTAAGGCAGGGTCCCGAAAAACTGTTTTTT.

Only one count was recorded for this clonotype. This chain connects TRBV18 to TRBJ1-6; a weak D match, TRBD1 (5 bases). The germline V gene encodes CDR1 KGHSH and CDR2 LQKENI. This CDR3 has 14 amino acids. Trimming stripped 4 bases from V and 10 bases from J, with 14 bases between. CDR3 sequence: CASSLQGEGSPLHF. Written as DNA, the CDR3 is TGTGCCAGCTCACTCCAGGGTGAGGGATCACCCCTCCACTTT.

The J gene is TRBJ2-1, the V gene TRBV9, with D tentatively TRBD1 (5 bases). V shed 0 bases and J shed 8 bases, with 12 bases lying between them. Germline V gene lookup returns CDR1 SGDLS and CDR2 YYNGEE. This CDR3 has 14 residues. The CDR3 DNA reads TGTGCCAGCAGCGTAGGTCCTTCAGGGCATGAGCAGTTCTTC. Residues: CASSVGPSGHEQFF. The variable domain in full, completed from reference TRBV9 and TRBJ2-1, reads DSGVTQTPKHLITATGQRVTLRCSPRSGDLSVYWYQQSLDQGLQFLIQYYNGEERAKGNILERFSAQQFPDLHSELNLSSLELGDSALYFCASSVGPSGHEQFFGPGTRLTVL.

V gene TRBV20-1 combines with J gene TRBJ2-3; no clear D. This CDR3 is built from 13 residues. Trimming cost V 0 bases and J 0 bases, with 4 bases left between them. CDR1 DFQATT and CDR2 SNEGSKA come from the germline V gene (reference sequence). The CDR3 region has the DNA TGCAGTGCTAGAGAATTGAGCACAGATACGCAGTATTTT. Its translation is CSARELSTDTQYF.

This clonotype appeared once. J is TRBJ2-3 and V is TRBV7-2; possibly TRBD2 for D (6 bases). V shed 2 bases and J shed 5 bases, with 17 bases lying between them. CDR3 length: 16 amino acids. Per the germline V gene, CDR1 is SGHTA and CDR2 is FQGNSA. CDR3 loop: CASSLWRGAGRDTQYF. For the CDR3, the DNA is TGTGCCAGCAGCTTATGGCGGGGAGCAGGGCGAGATACGCAGTATTTT.

This chain uses TRBV3-1 with TRBJ1-5; D is undetermined. In germline, CDR1 is LGHDT, CDR2 YNNKEL (reference sequence). Trimming cost V 3 bases and J 1 base, with 7 bases left between them. The CDR3 covers 14 residues. Here the CDR3 reads CASSQGISNQPQHF. The CDR3 nucleotides read TGTGCCAGCAGCCAGGGGATAAGCAATCAGCCCCAGCATTTT.

In its sample, this clonotype was seen a few times. The chain carries TRBV11-3 and TRBJ2-1; a possible D gene is TRBD2 (6 bases). Germline CDR1 is SGHNT and CDR2 is YENEEA. V was shortened by 1 base and J by 1 base, with 11 bases between the two germline ends. The CDR3 covers 16 residues. CDR3 sequence (DNA): TGTGCCAGCAGCTTAGGGGGGACTCGATCCTACAATGAGCAGTTCTTC. It yields the protein CASSLGGTRSYNEQFF.

V is TRBV12-3 or TRBV12-4 and J is TRBJ2-4; D is ambiguous. CDR3 length equals 13 residues. Deletions cut 1 base from V and 6 bases from J, with 7 bases between. The DNA of the CDR3 is TGTGCCAGCAGTTTAGAGCAGCGAAACATTCAGTACTTC. This encodes CASSLEQRNIQYF.

This clonotype was seen a handful of times. The chain recombines TRBV20-1 with TRBJ2-5; no firm D call. The CDR3 is made up of 11 amino acids. Germline values: CDR1 DFQATT, CDR2 SNEGSKA (reference sequence). V lost 4 bases, J lost 5 bases, and 8 bases lay in between. This CDR3 is CSATAAETQYF. The CDR3 DNA is TGCAGTGCTACAGCAGCTGAGACCCAGTACTTC.

The chain is built from TRBV9 and TRBJ2-3, with 11 bases fitting TRBD1. This CDR3 has 15 amino acids. Per the germline V gene, CDR1 is SGDLS and CDR2 is YYNGEE. V lost 3 bases and J lost 5; bases outside the gene matches: 5. CDR3 region: CASSAPGQGEDTQYF. The DNA of the CDR3 is TGTGCCAGCAGCGCTCCGGGACAGGGGGAAGATACGCAGTATTTT. Full variable domain (remainder filled in from reference TRBV9 and TRBJ2-3): DSGVTQTPKHLITATGQRVTLRCSPRSGDLSVYWYQQSLDQGLQFLIQYYNGEERAKGNILERFSAQQFPDLHSELNLSSLELGDSALYFCASSAPGQGEDTQYFGPGTRLTVL.